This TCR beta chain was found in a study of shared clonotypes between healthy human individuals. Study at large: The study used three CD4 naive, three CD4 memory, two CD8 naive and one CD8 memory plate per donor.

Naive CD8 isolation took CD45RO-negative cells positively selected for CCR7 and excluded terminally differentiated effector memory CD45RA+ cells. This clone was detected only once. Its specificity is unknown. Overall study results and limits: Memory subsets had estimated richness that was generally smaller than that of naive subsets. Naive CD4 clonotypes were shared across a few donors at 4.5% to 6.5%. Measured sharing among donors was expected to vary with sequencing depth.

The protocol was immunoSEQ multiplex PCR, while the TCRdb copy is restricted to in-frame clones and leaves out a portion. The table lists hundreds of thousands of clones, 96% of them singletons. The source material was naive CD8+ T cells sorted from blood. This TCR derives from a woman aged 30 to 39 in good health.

The CDR3 reads CAIMGDSGNTIYF. The CDR3 bases are TGTGCCATCATGGGGGACTCTGGAAACACCATATATTTT. The J gene is TRBJ1-3, the V gene TRBV10-3, with a tentative D call TRBD1 (5 bases). This CDR3 spans 13 amino acids. CDR1 and CDR2 from the germline V gene are ENHRY and SYGVKD. V lost 7 bases to trimming and J lost 0 bases, with 7 bases between them.